Below, 5 T cell receptor beta chains from the same sample are listed, as sequenced in a study of cytomegalovirus exposure and HLA in healthy donors. It was with 60 Vbeta and 13 Jbeta primers that the PCR ran. Only in-frame clones appear in the TCRdb table, and some are missing; sequencing was by immunoSEQ multiplex PCR. The sample includes 200,000 to 250,000 clones, around 76% seen only once; the top ten take 0.63%. Material: PBMCs. Receptors were obtained from a man between 18 and 29 years old in good health and CMV-seronegative.

V is TRBV4-1 and J is TRBJ2-5, with D perhaps TRBD2 (6 bases). The DNA end favors TRBJ2-7, so the J call may be wrong. Per germline, CDR1 MGHRA and CDR2 YSYEKL. There are 13 residues in the CDR3. CDR3 nucleotides: TGCGCCAGCAGCCAAGTATGGGGGGACGAGCAGTACTTC. Amino acids: CASSQVWGDEQYF.

V usage is TRBV9 and J usage is TRBJ1-2, with a possible D match to TRBD1 (6 bases). Germline CDR1 reads SGDLS; CDR2 reads YYNGEE. The CDR3 is made up of 15 amino acids. V shed 0 bases and J shed 4 bases, with 13 bases lying between them. The CDR3 DNA reads as TGTGCCAGCAGCGTAGGGGGGCGAAATACCTATGGCTACACCTTC. Protein sequence: CASSVGGRNTYGYTF.

About this clone: Different DNA sequences within this sample yield the same CDR3. This chain joins TRBV27 and TRBJ2-7; no firm D call. This CDR3 is built from 12 residues. V was clipped by 6 bases and J by 0 bases, with 6 bases between them. In germline, CDR1 is MNHEY, CDR2 SMNVEV (reference sequence). CDR3 sequence reads: CASRPSSYEQYF. Written as DNA, the CDR3 is TGTGCCAGCAGGCCGAGCTCCTACGAGCAGTACTTC.

This clone was detected a few times. The rearrangement joins TRBV7-8 to TRBJ2-7; tentative D call: TRBD2 (5 bases). The length of the CDR3 is 16 residues. V shed 5 bases and J shed 4 bases, with 21 bases lying between them. Per the germline V gene, CDR1 is SGHVS and CDR2 is FQNEAQ. The CDR3 region has the DNA TGTGCCAGCAGCCGGTTTTCGAAGCGGCCCTCTTACGAGCAGTACTTC. It encodes CASSRFSKRPSYEQYF.

This sequence joins TRBV4-1 and TRBJ2-7; TRBD1 agrees at 9 bases. The germline gives CDR1 MGHRA, CDR2 YSYEKL. V shed 7 bases, J shed 2 bases, and the junction held 12 bases outside the gene matches. This CDR3 contains 16 residues. CDR3 region: CASTYTTGTGTYEQYF. In DNA form, the CDR3 reads TGCGCCAGCACCTACACCACGGGGACAGGGACCTACGAGCAGTACTTC.